This TCR beta chain was captured in a study of blood T cell repertoires in COVID-19. Per the original data handling: Nucleated cell number was recorded as an estimate derived from reference gene primer amplification. Some clones are missing from TCRdb's copy, which holds only in-frame ones; the method was immunoSEQ multiplex PCR. For V, J and clone size, that table is used; D and trimming come from the DNA. The data hold approximately 250,000 clones, with 65% to 85% observed a single time. J was trimmed by 1 base and V by 5 bases; bases with no gene match: 5. CDR1 and CDR2 from the germline V gene are SGHNT and YENEEA. CDR3 length: 15 residues.

The sequence came from a human donor in a cohort sampled during active COVID-19. This chain uses TRBV11-3 with TRBJ2-7; 10 bases map to TRBD2. The sequencing sample was made of peripheral blood. In DNA, the CDR3 is TGTGCCAGCAGCCGGACTAGCGGAGAATCCTACGAGCAGTACTTC. Its translation: CASSRTSGESYEQYF.